This is a list of T cell receptor beta chains from one sample in a study of blood T cells in healthy people across ages. Each CDR3 protein is one row after TCRdb ran MiXCR on the 5' RACE reads. The sample shows some 1,800,000 distinct CDR3 sequences, approximately 40% of them seen only once. The material sequenced was blood. The origin of the receptors is a human donor in good health. The CDR3 runs from the conserved cysteine through the conserved F or W. A D gene is named only where the DNA matches it firmly. Clone sizes are given selectively: once, few, many, or a class where the clone is expanded.

J,D,size,V,CDR3,DNA
TRBJ2-1,-,few,TRBV20-1,CSARVEGAPGNEQFF,TGCAGTGCTAGAGTTGAGGGAGCCCCCGGCAATGAGCAGTTCTTC
TRBJ2-3,-,few,TRBV7-9,CATPFWRDLLDTQYF,TGTGCCACCCCCTTCTGGAGGGACCTATTGGATACGCAGTATTTT
TRBJ1-2,TRBD1,few,TRBV24-1,CATSGKGGGYGYTF,TGTGCCACCAGTGGTAAAGGGGGCGGCTATGGCTACACCTTC
TRBJ2-3,-,-,TRBV24-1,CATSVPVTDTQYF,TGTGCCACCAGCGTCCCGGTTACAGATACGCAGTATTTT
TRBJ2-3,-,-,TRBV5-1,CASSLLGGASGGARTDTQYF,TGCGCCAGCAGCTTGCTCGGGGGCGCTTCAGGCGGGGCCCGCACAGATACGCAGTATTTT
TRBJ2-4,TRBD1,-,TRBV11-1,CASSARTGGYIQYF,TGTGCCAGCAGCGCCCGGACAGGGGGCTACATTCAGTACTTC
TRBJ1-2,-,few,TRBV7-2,CASSIASGLNYGYTF,TGTGCCAGCAGCATAGCATCGGGGCTCAACTATGGCTACACCTTC
TRBJ2-3,-,-,TRBV27,CASSQFAKGDTQYF,TGTGCCAGCAGTCAATTTGCCAAAGGGGATACGCAGTATTTT
TRBJ2-1,-,-,TRBV24-1,CATSDSGPGRSSYNEQFF,TGTGCCACCAGTGATTCCGGACCCGGACGGAGCTCCTACAATGAGCAGTTCTTC
TRBJ2-7,-,-,TRBV7-7,CASSLGGAPHEQYF,TGTGCTAGCAGCTTGGGCGGGGCCCCCCACGAGCAGTACTTC
TRBJ2-3,-,few,TRBV6-6,CASSLNVDTQYF,TGTGCCAGCAGTTTAAATGTCGATACGCAGTATTTT
TRBJ1-2,TRBD1,-,TRBV6-2/TRBV6-3,CASSYSPKIVTGQLYGYTF,TGTGCCAGCAGTTACTCACCGAAAATTGTCACGGGACAGCTTTATGGCTACACCTTC
TRBJ2-7,-,-,TRBV2,CAGSEATLRTEQYF,TGTGCCGGCAGTGAAGCTACGCTACGCACCGAGCAGTACTTC
TRBJ2-1,-,once,TRBV7-2,CASSFLPAVSSYNEQFF,TGTGCCAGCAGCTTTTTACCGGCGGTAAGCTCCTACAATGAGCAGTTCTTC
TRBJ2-5,TRBD1,few,TRBV7-2,CASSPARGEQGAQETQYF,TGTGCCAGCAGCCCCGCCCGCGGGGAGCAGGGGGCCCAAGAGACCCAGTACTTC
TRBJ2-3,-,-,TRBV6-1,CASSEEWAGATDTQYF,TGTGCCAGCAGTGAAGAGTGGGCGGGGGCCACAGATACGCAGTATTTT
TRBJ2-2,-,-,TRBV7-6,CASSLAPDGGITGELFF,TGTGCCAGCAGCTTAGCGCCAGACGGAGGGATCACCGGGGAGCTGTTTTTT
TRBJ2-4,-,-,TRBV28,CASSLRADLPADPQYF,TGTGCCAGCAGTTTGAGGGCAGACCTACCGGCTGATCCTCAGTACTTC
TRBJ2-7,-,once,TRBV29-1,CSVSGGRESYEQYF,TGCAGCGTGTCAGGGGGGCGAGAATCCTACGAGCAGTACTTC
TRBJ1-2,-,few,TRBV28,CASSPNPDSPYGYTF,TGTGCCAGCAGTCCGAACCCCGACAGTCCCTATGGCTACACCTTC
TRBJ1-2,-,-,TRBV13,CASSLGFDGAYTF,TGTGCCAGCAGCTTAGGGTTCGACGGAGCCTACACCTTC
TRBJ2-6,TRBD2,few,TRBV27,CASSEDWGGSGANVLTF,TGTGCCAGCAGTGAGGACTGGGGGGGCTCTGGGGCCAACGTCCTGACTTTC
TRBJ1-4,-,-,TRBV7-8,CASRRRGGQKLFF,TGTGCCAGCAGACGGAGGGGCGGGCAGAAACTGTTTTTT
TRBJ2-3,-,-,TRBV18,CASSPLPNTDTRYF,TGTGCCAGCTCACCACTGCCCAACACAGATACGCGGTATTTT
TRBJ2-1,-,-,TRBV4-3,CASSQEVGDKQFF,TGCGCCAGCAGCCAAGAAGTGGGGGACAAGCAGTTCTTC
TRBJ2-1,-,few,TRBV10-2,CASSSGPPGYNEQFF,TGCGCCAGCAGTTCAGGGCCCCCAGGATACAATGAGCAGTTCTTC
TRBJ1-2,TRBD1,-,TRBV7-2,CASSLRGTGALYGYTF,TGTGCCAGCAGCTTACGAGGGACAGGGGCTCTCTATGGCTACACCTTC
TRBJ1-5,-,-,TRBV12-3/TRBV12-4,CASIPTPPENQPQHF,TGTGCCAGCATCCCCACCCCGCCAGAGAATCAGCCCCAGCATTTT
TRBJ2-1,-,-,TRBV11-2,CASSLDWGDSYNEQFF,TGTGCCAGCAGCTTAGATTGGGGAGACTCCTACAATGAGCAGTTCTTC
TRBJ2-1,-,-,TRBV9,CASSPWRTYNEQFF,TGTGCCAGCAGCCCCTGGAGAACCTACAATGAGCAGTTCTTC
TRBJ1-2,-,many,TRBV12-3/TRBV12-4,CASSPTENYGYTF,TGTGCCAGCAGCCCGACAGAGAACTATGGCTACACCTTC
TRBJ1-2,TRBD1,once,TRBV20-1,CSATPGRGDYGYTF,TGCAGTGCTACACCCGGCAGGGGGGACTATGGCTACACCTTC
TRBJ2-7,TRBD2,few,TRBV20-1,CSARKLAGIYEQYF,TGCAGTGCTAGAAAGTTAGCGGGGATCTACGAGCAGTACTTC
TRBJ2-7,-,-,TRBV29-1,CSVRTVDQPPPYEQYF,TGCAGCGTCCGGACAGTCGACCAACCACCTCCGTACGAGCAGTACTTC
TRBJ2-7,TRBD2,-,TRBV15,CATSNPHSGDYEQYF,TGTGCCACCAGCAATCCACATAGCGGGGACTACGAGCAGTACTTC
TRBJ1-1,-,-,TRBV10-3,CAISESKTDTESAGEAFF,TGTGCCATCAGTGAGTCGAAGACAGACACTGAGTCCGCAGGTGAAGCTTTCTTT
TRBJ1-2,-,-,TRBV15,CATSRGFGSYTF,TGTGCCACCAGCAGAGGTTTTGGTAGCTACACCTTC
TRBJ1-1,-,-,TRBV7-2,CASSSRVWAEAFF,TGTGCCAGCAGCTCCCGGGTGTGGGCTGAAGCTTTCTTT
TRBJ2-3,TRBD2,-,TRBV24-1,CATSSGGISDTQYF,TGTGCCACCAGTAGCGGGGGGATATCAGATACGCAGTATTTT
TRBJ2-7,-,-,TRBV15,CATSRVTGPLNEQYF,TGTGCCACCAGCAGAGTAACGGGCCCCCTCAACGAGCAGTACTTC
TRBJ1-1,-,-,TRBV28,CASSSLPDSEAFF,TGTGCCAGCAGTTCACTCCCGGACAGTGAAGCTTTCTTT